This TCR beta chain was identified during a study of T cells after yellow fever vaccination. MiXCR, run by TCRdb on the 5' RACE reads, gives a single entry per CDR3 protein. The table shows approximately 610,000 distinct CDR3 sequences, with around a sixth occurring only once. This clonotype has more than one count but fewer than ten. The germline CDR1 and CDR2 sequences are SGHRS and YFSETQ. The CDR3 is 13 residues long. With V trimmed by 3 bases and J by 9 bases, 3 bases remained unmatched. The specimen was PBMCs, collected 5 to 6 days after the first yellow fever vaccination. The origin of this receptor is a man aged 18 to 35 who received the YFV17D yellow fever vaccine. V gene TRBV5-1 combines with J gene TRBJ1-6; 7 bases map to TRBD1. This CDR3 is CASSSDRASPLHF. DNA of the CDR3: TGCGCCAGCAGCTCCGACAGGGCTTCACCCCTCCACTTT.